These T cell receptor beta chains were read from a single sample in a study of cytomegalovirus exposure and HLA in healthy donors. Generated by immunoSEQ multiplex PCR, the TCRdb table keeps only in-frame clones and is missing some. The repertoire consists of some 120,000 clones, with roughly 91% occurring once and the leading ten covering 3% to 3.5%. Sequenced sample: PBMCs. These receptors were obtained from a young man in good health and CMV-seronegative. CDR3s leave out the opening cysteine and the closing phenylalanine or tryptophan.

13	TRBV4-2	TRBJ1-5	ASSRSGQGDQPQH
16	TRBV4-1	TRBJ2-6	ASSLRRAGAAGANVLT
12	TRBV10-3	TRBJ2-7	AISVPDRGREQY
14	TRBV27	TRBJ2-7	ASSVGSRTLDYEQY
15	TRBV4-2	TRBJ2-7	ASSQDQGGQASYEQY
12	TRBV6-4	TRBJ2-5	ASSESMTSSSQY
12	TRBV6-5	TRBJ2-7	ASRIGQGSYEQY
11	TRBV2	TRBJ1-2	ASSQTGDYGYT
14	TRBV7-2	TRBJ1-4	ASSLGVPGGGEKLF
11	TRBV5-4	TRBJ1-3	ASSFTAGNTIY
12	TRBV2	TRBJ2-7	ASKGQGIFYEQY
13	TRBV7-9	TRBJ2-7	ASSLAGAPSYEQY
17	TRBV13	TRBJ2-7	ASSLRAGTSGGRAYEQY
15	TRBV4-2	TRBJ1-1	ASSQATAWGGNTEAF
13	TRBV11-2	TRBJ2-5	ASSQSWQAQETQY
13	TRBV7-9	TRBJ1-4	ASSLMASTNEKLF
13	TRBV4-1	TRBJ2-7	ASSQDGGSFYEQY